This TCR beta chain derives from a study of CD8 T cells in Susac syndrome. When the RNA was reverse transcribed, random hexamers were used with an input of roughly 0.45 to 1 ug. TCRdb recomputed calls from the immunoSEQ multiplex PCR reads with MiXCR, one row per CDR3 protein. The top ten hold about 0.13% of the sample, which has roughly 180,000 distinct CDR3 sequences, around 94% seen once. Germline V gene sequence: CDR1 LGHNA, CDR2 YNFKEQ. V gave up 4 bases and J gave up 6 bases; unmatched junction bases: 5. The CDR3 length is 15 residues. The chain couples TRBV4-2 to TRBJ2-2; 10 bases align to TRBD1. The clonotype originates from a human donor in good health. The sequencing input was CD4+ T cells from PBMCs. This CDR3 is CASSRPGQGSGELFF. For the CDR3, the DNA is TGTGCCAGCAGCCGACCGGGACAGGGGTCCGGGGAGCTGTTTTTT.